The clone carrying this T cell receptor beta chain was detected only a few times. No antigen is known for it. The record originates from a study of response to subunit inactivated influenza vaccine. TCRdb reanalysed the RT-PCR reads using MiXCR and keeps one entry per CDR3 protein. The data hold around 790,000 distinct CDR3 sequences, with around 21% observed a single time. Broader study findings: Authors suggested few new T cells are recruited by each seasonal influenza vaccination.

Sequencing was performed on PBMCs from blood, taken 5 to 6 days after vaccination. The source is a man in his forties or fifties who received an inactivated influenza vaccine.

The CDR3 DNA sequence: TGTGCCAGCAGTTTCGGGGAGGTGAACACCGGGGAGCTGTTTTTT. Protein sequence: CASSFGEVNTGELFF. This chain connects TRBV12-3 or TRBV12-4 to TRBJ2-2, with D tentatively TRBD2 (6 bases). The CDR3 extends over 15 amino acids. Deletions cut 3 bases from V and 1 base from J, with 9 bases between.